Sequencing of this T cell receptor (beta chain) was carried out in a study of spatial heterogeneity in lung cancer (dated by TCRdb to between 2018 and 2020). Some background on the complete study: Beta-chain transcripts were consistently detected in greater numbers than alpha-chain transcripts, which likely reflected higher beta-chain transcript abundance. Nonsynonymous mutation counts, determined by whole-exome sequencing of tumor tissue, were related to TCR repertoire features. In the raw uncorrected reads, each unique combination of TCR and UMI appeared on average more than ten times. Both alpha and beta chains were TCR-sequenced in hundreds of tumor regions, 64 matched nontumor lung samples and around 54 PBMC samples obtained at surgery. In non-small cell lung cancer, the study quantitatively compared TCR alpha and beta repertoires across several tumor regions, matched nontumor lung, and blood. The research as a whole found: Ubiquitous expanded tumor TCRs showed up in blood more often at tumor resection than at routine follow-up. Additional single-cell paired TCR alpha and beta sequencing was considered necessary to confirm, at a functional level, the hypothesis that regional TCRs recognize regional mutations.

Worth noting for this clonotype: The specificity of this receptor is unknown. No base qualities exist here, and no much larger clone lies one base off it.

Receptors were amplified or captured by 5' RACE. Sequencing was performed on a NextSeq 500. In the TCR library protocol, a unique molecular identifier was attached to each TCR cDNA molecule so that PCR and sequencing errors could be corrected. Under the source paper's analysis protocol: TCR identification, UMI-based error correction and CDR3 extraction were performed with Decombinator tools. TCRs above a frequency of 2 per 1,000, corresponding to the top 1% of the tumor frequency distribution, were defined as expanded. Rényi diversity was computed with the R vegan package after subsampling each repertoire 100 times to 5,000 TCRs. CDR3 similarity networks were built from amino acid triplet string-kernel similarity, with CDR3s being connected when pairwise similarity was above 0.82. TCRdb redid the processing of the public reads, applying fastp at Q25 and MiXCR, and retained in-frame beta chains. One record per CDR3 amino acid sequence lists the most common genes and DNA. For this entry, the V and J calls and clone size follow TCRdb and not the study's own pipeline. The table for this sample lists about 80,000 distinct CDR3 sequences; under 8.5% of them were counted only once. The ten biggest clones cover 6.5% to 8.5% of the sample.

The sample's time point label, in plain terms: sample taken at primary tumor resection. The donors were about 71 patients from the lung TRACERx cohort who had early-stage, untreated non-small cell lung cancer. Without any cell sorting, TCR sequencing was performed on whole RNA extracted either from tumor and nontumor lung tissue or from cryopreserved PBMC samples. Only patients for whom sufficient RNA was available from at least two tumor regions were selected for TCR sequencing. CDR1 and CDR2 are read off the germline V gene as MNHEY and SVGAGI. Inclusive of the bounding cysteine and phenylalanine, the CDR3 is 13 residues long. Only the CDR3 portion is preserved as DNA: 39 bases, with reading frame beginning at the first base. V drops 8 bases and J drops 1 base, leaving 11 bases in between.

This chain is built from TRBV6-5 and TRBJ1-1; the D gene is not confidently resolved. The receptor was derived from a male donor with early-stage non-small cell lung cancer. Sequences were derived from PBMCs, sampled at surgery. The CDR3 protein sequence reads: CASSILGNTEAFF. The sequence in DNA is TGTGCCAGCTCCATACTGGGGAACACTGAAGCTTTCTTT.